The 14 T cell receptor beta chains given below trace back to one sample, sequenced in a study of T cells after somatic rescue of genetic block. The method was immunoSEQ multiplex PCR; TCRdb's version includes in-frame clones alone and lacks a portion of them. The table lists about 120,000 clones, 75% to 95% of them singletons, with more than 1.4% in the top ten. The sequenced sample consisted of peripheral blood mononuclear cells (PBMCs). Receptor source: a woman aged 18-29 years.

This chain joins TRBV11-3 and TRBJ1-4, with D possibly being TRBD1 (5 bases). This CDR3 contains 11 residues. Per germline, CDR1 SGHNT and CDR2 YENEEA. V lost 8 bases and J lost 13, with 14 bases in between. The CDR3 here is CASRGSDGLFF. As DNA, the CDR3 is TGTGCCAGCCGGGGCTCCGACGGACTGTTTTTT. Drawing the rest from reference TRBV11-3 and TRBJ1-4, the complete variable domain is EAGVVQSPRYKIIEKKQPVAFWCNPISGHNTLYWYLQNLGQGPELLIRYENEEAVDDSQLPKDRFSAERLKGVDSTLKIQPAELGDSAVYLCASRGSDGLFFGSGTQLSVL.

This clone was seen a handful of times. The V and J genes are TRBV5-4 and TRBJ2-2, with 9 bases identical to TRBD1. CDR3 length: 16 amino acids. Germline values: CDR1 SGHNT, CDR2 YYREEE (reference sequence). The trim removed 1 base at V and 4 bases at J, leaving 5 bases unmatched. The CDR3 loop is CASSLYGTGPTGELFF. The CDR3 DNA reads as TGTGCCAGCAGCTTGTATGGGACAGGGCCCACCGGGGAGCTGTTTTTT.

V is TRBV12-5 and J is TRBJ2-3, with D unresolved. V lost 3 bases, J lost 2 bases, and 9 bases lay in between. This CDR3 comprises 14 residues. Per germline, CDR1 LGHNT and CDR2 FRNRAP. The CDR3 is CASGLGALTDTQYF. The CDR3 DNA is TGTGCTAGTGGTTTAGGTGCACTCACAGATACGCAGTATTTT.

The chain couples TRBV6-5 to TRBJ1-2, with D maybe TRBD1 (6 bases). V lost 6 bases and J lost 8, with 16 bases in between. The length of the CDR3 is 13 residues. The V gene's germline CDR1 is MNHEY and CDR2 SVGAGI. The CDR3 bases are TGTGCCAGCAGCTACGCGGCGGGGGGCGGCTACACCTTC. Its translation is CASSYAAGGGYTF.

The CDR3 loop is CASSPRTGNYGYTF. The CDR3 DNA reads TGTGCCAGCAGCCCCCGGACAGGGAACTATGGCTACACCTTC. The chain uses TRBV9 and TRBJ1-2; 8 positions match TRBD1. The CDR3 runs 14 residues. Germline trimming cut 4 bases from V and 2 bases from J; bases unmatched to any gene: 4. The germline CDR1 and CDR2 sequences are SGDLS and YYNGEE.

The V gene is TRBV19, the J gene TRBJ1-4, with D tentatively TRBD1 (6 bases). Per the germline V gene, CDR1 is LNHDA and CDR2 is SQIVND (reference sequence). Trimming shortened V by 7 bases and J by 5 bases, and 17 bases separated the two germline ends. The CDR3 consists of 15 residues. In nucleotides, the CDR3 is TGTGCCAGTACTAAGCGACAGGCGAGCAATGAAAAACTGTTTTTT. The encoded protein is CASTKRQASNEKLFF. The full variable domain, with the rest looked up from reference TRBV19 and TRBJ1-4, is DGGITQSPKYLFRKEGQNVTLSCEQNLNHDAMYWYRQDPGQGLRLIYYSQIVNDFQKGDIAEGYSVSREKKESFPLTVTSAQKNPTAFYLCASTKRQASNEKLFFGSGTQLSVL.

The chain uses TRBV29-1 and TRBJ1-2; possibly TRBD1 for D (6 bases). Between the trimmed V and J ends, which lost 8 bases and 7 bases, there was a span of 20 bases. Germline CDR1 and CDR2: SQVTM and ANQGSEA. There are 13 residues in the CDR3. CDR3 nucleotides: TGCAGCTCACCACCGGAGGGGGGAATTGGCTACACCTTC. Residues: CSSPPEGGIGYTF.

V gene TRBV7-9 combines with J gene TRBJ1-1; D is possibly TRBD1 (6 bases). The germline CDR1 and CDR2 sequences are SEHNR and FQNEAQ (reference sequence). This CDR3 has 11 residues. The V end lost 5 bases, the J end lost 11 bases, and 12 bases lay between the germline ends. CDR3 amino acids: CASSLGRGAFF. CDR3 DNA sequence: TGTGCCAGCAGCCTAGGGAGGGGGGCTTTCTTT.

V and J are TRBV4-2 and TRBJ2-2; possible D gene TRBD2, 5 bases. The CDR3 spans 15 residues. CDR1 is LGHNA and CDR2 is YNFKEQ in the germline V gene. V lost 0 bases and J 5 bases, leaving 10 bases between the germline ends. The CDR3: CASSQEKGETGELFF. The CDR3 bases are TGTGCCAGCAGCCAAGAGAAGGGAGAAACCGGGGAGCTGTTTTTT.

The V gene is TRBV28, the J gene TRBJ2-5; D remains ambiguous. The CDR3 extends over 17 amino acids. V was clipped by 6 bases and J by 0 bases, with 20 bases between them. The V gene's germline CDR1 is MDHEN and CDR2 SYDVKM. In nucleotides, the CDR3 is TGTGCCAGCAGCCCTACTTGGCAGAGCCGGTACCAAGAGACCCAGTACTTC. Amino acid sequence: CASSPTWQSRYQETQYF.

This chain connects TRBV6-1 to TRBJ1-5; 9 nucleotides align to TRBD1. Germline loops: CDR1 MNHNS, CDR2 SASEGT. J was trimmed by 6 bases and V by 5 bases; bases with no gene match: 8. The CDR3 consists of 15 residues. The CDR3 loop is CASSLRDREFQPQHF. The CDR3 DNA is TGTGCCAGCAGTCTCCGGGACAGGGAATTTCAGCCCCAGCATTTT.

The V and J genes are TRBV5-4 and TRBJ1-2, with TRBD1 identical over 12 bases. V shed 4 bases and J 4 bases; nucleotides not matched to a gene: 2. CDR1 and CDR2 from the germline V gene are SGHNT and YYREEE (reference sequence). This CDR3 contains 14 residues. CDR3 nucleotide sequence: TGTGCCAGCAGCCTGGGACAGGGGGCCTATGGCTACACCTTC. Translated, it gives CASSLGQGAYGYTF.

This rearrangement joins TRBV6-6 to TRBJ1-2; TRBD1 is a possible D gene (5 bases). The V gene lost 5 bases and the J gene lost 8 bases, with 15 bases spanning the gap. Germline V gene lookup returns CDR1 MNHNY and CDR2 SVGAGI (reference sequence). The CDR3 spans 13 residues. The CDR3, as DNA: TGTGCCAGCAGTCGGGACCTAGTAAAGGGCTACACCTTC. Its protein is CASSRDLVKGYTF.

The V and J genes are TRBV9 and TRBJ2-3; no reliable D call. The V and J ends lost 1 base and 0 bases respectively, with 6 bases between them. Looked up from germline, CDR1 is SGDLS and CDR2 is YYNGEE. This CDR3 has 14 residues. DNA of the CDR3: TGTGCCAGCAGCGTAAGGTCTAGCACAGATACGCAGTATTTT. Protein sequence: CASSVRSSTDTQYF.